This T cell receptor (beta chain) was sequenced in a study of OX40 agonist ivuxolimab in advanced cancers. Method: immunoSEQ multiplex PCR; TCRdb's copy keeps in-frame clones and lacks some. The table records under 70,000 clones, about nine tenths of them present only once. CDR1 is LGHNT and CDR2 is FRNRAP in the germline V gene. This CDR3 comprises 14 residues. V was trimmed by 5 bases and J by 8 bases, leaving 15 bases between them. This clone was seen just once. This receptor was taken from an adult with an advanced solid tumor such as melanoma, head and neck, liver or kidney cancer. This chain links TRBV12-5 with TRBJ1-4; no reliable D call. The starting material was CD4+ or CD8+ T cells sorted from blood, obtained in a trial of the OX40 agonist ivuxolimab. The DNA for the CDR3 is TGTGCTAGTGGTGAGGACCGGCTGAACGAAAAACTGTTTTTT. Residues: CASGEDRLNEKLFF.